This TCR beta chain was sequenced during a study of T cells in narcolepsy listed by TCRdb under 2018. Looking at the study overall: Patients with narcolepsy type 1 or type 2 (NT1, NT2) and healthy control donors were enrolled in the study. To look for autoreactive T cells in narcolepsy patients that target self-antigens of hypocretin neurons (hypocretin, TRIB2), the study used TCR Vbeta sequencing to follow clonotypes in blood and CSF.

For TCR Vbeta sequencing, memory CD4+ T cells were sorted ex vivo from the peripheral blood of both healthy controls and narcolepsy patients. CDR1 and CDR2, looked up from the germline V gene, are MNHGY and SVAAGI. V loses 6 bases, J loses 3 bases, and the germline ends lie 17 bases apart. Including cysteine and phenylalanine, the CDR3 has 15 amino acids. Only the CDR3 DNA is retained, 45 bases long and in frame from the first base. Turning to this clone: Its antigen is still unknown. Base qualities are not at hand, and no much larger clone is one base apart.

The method was the immunoSEQ multiplex PCR assay. As stored in TCRdb, this immuneACCESS dataset retains in-frame rearrangements with V and J assigned. A fraction of the clones does not appear; measured against another copy, unresolved V genes explain less than half of the discrepancy, and the remainder lacks a known reason. Present in this sample are about 37,000 clones, 75% to 90% of which were seen just once. Of the sample, around 1.1% is held by the ten largest clones. Study-wide findings and limitations: According to the report, autoreactive clonotypes were detected serially in the blood of the same patients and of different patients, but not in healthy controls. Patients and controls had similar numbers of sequenced blood memory CD4+ clonotypes, with averages of about 39,494 in patients and 33,354 in controls. No sequences matching autoreactive T cell clones were present in some of the blood memory CD4+ repertoires from patients and controls. In plots comparing CSF and blood CD4+ T cell clonotypes from the same patient, HCRT-specific and TRIB2-specific autoreactive clonotypes were highlighted.

This clonotype was obtained from a human donor in good health. Sequencing was carried out using memory (CD45RA-) CD4+ T cells from blood. This specimen's cell subset or site label, interpreted: memory T cells sorted ex vivo from peripheral blood. This sequence uses TRBV6-9 and TRBJ1-2, with the identity of the D gene unclear. The sequence in DNA is TGTGCCAGCAGCCTGTTTCACCCATCGGACTATGGCTACACCTTC. Translated, this gives CASSLFHPSDYGYTF.